What follows is one T cell receptor (beta chain) and its context. Its antigen is currently unknown. The entry originates in a study of T-cell memory formation after mild COVID-19. As for the study in general: TCR clusters were mostly confined to one donor each.

TCRdb reprocessed the 5' RACE reads with MiXCR, giving one entry per CDR3 protein. The sample includes fewer than 200,000 distinct CDR3 sequences, over 10% of them seen just once. The CDR3 loop spans 16 amino acids. V gave up 1 base and J gave up 5 bases; unmatched junction bases: 7. CDR1 and CDR2 from the germline V gene are SGHTA and FQGTGA. Findings of the study overall: Clones contracting day 15 to 85 were balanced CD4/CD8; later expanders leaned CD4+. Of the contracting clones, CD4+ ones lay mainly in CM and EM, and CD8+ ones in EMRA. Among clones peaking at day 37 in the second wave, SARS-CoV-2 specificity remained unconfirmed.

The TCR was taken from a man aged 18 to 30 who had mild COVID-19 (a few samples of this study predate the infection). Cell type and time point are not known. The sequenced sample was PBMCs or a T cell subset sorted from them (not recorded which). The V gene is TRBV7-3, the J gene TRBJ2-3, with TRBD1 identical over 9 bases. CDR3 loop: CASSLMGTGTQDTQYF. CDR3 DNA: TGTGCCAGCAGCTTAATGGGGACAGGGACGCAAGATACGCAGTATTTT.